This T cell receptor (beta chain) was identified in a study of cytomegalovirus exposure and HLA in healthy donors. Overall study context: The early release's HLA-typed donors yielded tens of millions of unique TCRs. Findings and caveats of the study: Most TCR sequences proved rare, with some public TCRs found in many donors. Trimming of TCR beta V- and J-genes showed a link, identified in a later analysis, to a missense DCLRE1C variant. Reports state that TCR beta sequences accurately predicted most subjects' HLA-A and HLA-B alleles.

13 Jbeta primers and 60 Vbeta primers were used for the PCR. Sequenced by immunoSEQ multiplex PCR; TCRdb stores in-frame clones only, minus some. The top ten clones hold 6.5% to 8.5% of a sample with approximately 100,000 clones, roughly 85% of them seen once. Comment on this clone: The target antigen is unknown.

This CDR3 has 12 residues. Germline values: CDR1 MDHEN, CDR2 SYDVKM. The germline V and J ends were trimmed by 9 bases and 5 bases, with 11 bases remaining between them. The sequencing sample was made of PBMCs. This sequence was found in a man between 40 and 49 years old in good health and CMV-seropositive. The chain links TRBV28 to TRBJ1-5; D is possibly TRBD1 (5 bases). CDR3 nucleotide sequence: TGTGCCAGTACTCCGGGGGATCAGCCCCAGCATTTT. It specifies CASTPGDQPQHF.